The 18 T cell receptor beta chains in this list originate from one sample, sequenced in a study of PD-L1 blockade in urothelial cancer. The time point is: peripheral blood 6 weeks after treatment start. This table comes from immunoSEQ multiplex PCR, and its TCRdb copy is limited to in-frame clones, with some not included. Of about 130,000 clones detected, 86% appear once; the ten largest clones hold 2.4%. The sequencing used PBMCs, collected around atezolizumab (anti-PD-L1) treatment. These receptors all come from a middle-aged man with urothelial cancer.

The chain joins TRBV5-1 to TRBJ2-3, with unresolved D. Germline values: CDR1 SGHRS, CDR2 YFSETQ. V lost 0 bases, J lost 6 bases, and 8 bases lay in between. The CDR3 is 13 residues long. DNA of the CDR3: TGCGCCAGCAGCTTGGCCCAGGCTGATACGCAGTATTTT. This sequence encodes CASSLAQADTQYF.

V gene TRBV28 combines with J gene TRBJ2-1; 8 bases map to TRBD2. V shed 8 bases, J shed 1 base, and the junction held 16 bases outside the gene matches. Germline-derived CDR1 and CDR2 are MDHEN and SYDVKM. The CDR3 contains 18 residues. In DNA, the CDR3 is TGTGCCAGCTTTGGGTCAGCGGGAGTTGCGGGATCCTACAATGAGCAGTTCTTC. This sequence encodes CASFGSAGVAGSYNEQFF.

V is TRBV18 and J is TRBJ2-1; TRBD2 aligns across 15 bases. This CDR3 spans 15 amino acids. With 3 bases clipped from V and 7 bases from J, the junction kept 1 base outside the gene matches. Germline CDR1 and CDR2: KGHSH and LQKENI. Here the CDR3 DNA reads TGTGCCAGCTCACCCGGGACTAGCGGGAGGAATGAGCAGTTCTTC. It translates to CASSPGTSGRNEQFF.

This clone was seen repeatedly, ten times or more. The chain employs TRBV28 and TRBJ2-3, with D tentatively TRBD1 (5 bases). With 4 bases removed from V and 3 bases from J, the gap between germline ends came to 11 bases. The CDR3 extends over 14 amino acids. Germline CDR1 MDHEN, CDR2 SYDVKM. CDR3 nucleotides: TGTGCCAGCAGTTCGCGGCCAGGGACAGATACGCAGTATTTT. Its protein product is CASSSRPGTDTQYF.

The rearrangement links TRBV28 to TRBJ2-3; no clear D gene. The CDR3 is made up of 14 amino acids. V was pared by 1 base and J by 4 bases, with 9 bases between. Germline values: CDR1 MDHEN, CDR2 SYDVKM. The CDR3 DNA is TGTGCCAGCAGTTTATCTTGGTTAGCAGATACGCAGTATTTT. This sequence encodes CASSLSWLADTQYF.

Concerning this clone: This specimen includes other DNA sequences encoding the same CDR3. The chain recombines TRBV11-2 with TRBJ1-1; D call uncertain. The length of the CDR3 is 13 residues. From germline, CDR1 is SGHAT and CDR2 FQNNGV. Trimming cost V 4 bases and J 2 bases, with 8 bases left between them. This CDR3 is CASSSRENTEAFF. The CDR3 bases are TGTGCCAGCAGCTCTAGAGAAAACACTGAAGCTTTCTTT.

The genes are TRBV25-1 and TRBJ2-7, with a possible D match to TRBD1 (5 bases). CDR1 is MGHDK and CDR2 is SYGVNS in the germline V gene. Trimming took 6 bases from V and 6 from J, leaving 9 bases between them. The CDR3 totals 11 residues. The CDR3 is CASSRVSEQYF. CDR3 sequence (DNA): TGTGCCAGCAGCAGGGTATCCGAGCAGTACTTC.

This clone was counted once. The chain couples TRBV9 to TRBJ1-5, with D maybe TRBD1 (6 bases). This CDR3 spans 15 amino acids. V lost 3 bases to trimming and J lost 1 base, with 11 bases between them. Germline values: CDR1 SGDLS, CDR2 YYNGEE. As DNA, the CDR3 is TGTGCCAGCAGCGCCACAGGGCTAAGCAATCAGCCCCAGCATTTT. Residues: CASSATGLSNQPQHF.

This sequence joins TRBV27 and TRBJ1-5; D unresolved. CDR3 length equals 14 residues. Germline assignment: CDR1 MNHEY and CDR2 SMNVEV (reference sequence). V was clipped by 2 bases and J by 0 bases, with 5 bases between them. This CDR3 is CASSLRYSNQPQHF. The CDR3 DNA sequence: TGTGCCAGCAGTTTACGTTATAGCAATCAGCCCCAGCATTTT.

The chain links TRBV7-9 to TRBJ2-7, with TRBD2 matching 13 bases. Per the germline V gene, CDR1 is SEHNR and CDR2 is FQNEAQ (reference sequence). The junction had 1 base not matched to a gene; V was cut back by 0 bases and J by 2 bases. CDR3 length: 16 amino acids. CDR3 region: CASSLAGTSGTYEQYF. CDR3 nucleotide sequence: TGTGCCAGCAGCTTAGCCGGGACTAGCGGGACCTACGAGCAGTACTTC.

This chain joins TRBV6-4 and TRBJ1-3; D may be TRBD1 (5 bases). The CDR3 spans 22 residues. V lost 2 bases and J lost 4, with 33 bases in between. CDR1 is MRHNA and CDR2 is SNTAGT in the germline V gene. The CDR3 loop is CASSDPERGKRGAFSRGNTIYF. Written as DNA, the CDR3 is TGTGCCAGCAGTGACCCCGAACGCGGGAAGAGAGGGGCTTTTTCGCGGGGAAACACCATATATTTT.

This clone was observed a few times. The chain links TRBV7-6 to TRBJ2-7; D may be TRBD2 (7 bases). This CDR3 region has 15 residues. Germline V lookup: CDR1 SGHVS, CDR2 FNYEAQ. V was shortened by 5 bases and J by 3 bases, with 17 bases between the two germline ends. The CDR3 DNA reads as TGTGCCAGCAGCCTGCTAGGGGGGGGTGGCTACGAGCAGTACTTC. Translating it yields CASSLLGGGGYEQYF.

The chain carries TRBV5-1 and TRBJ2-3, with D perhaps TRBD1 (6 bases). CDR1 and CDR2 (germline): SGHRS, YFSETQ. V was cut by 4 bases and J by 4 bases, with 16 bases left in between. This CDR3 is 15 amino acids long. The CDR3 is CASSPGTQQADTQYF. CDR3 nucleotides: TGCGCCAGCAGCCCGGGGACACAGCAGGCAGATACGCAGTATTTT.

The rearrangement links TRBV28 to TRBJ2-3, with TRBD1 matching 7 bases. CDR3 length: 17 amino acids. CDR1 and CDR2 from the germline V gene are MDHEN and SYDVKM. V shed 7 bases, J shed 5 bases, and the junction held 18 bases outside the gene matches. The CDR3 reads CASTIMGEGTEGDTQYF. In nucleotides, the CDR3 is TGTGCCAGCACCATAATGGGGGAAGGGACAGAAGGAGATACGCAGTATTTT. The full variable domain, its missing parts supplied by reference TRBV28 and TRBJ2-3, is DVKVTQSSRYLVKRTGEKVFLECVQDMDHENMFWYRQDPGLGLRLIYFSYDVKMKEKGDIPEGYSVSREKKERFSLILESASTNQTSMYLCASTIMGEGTEGDTQYFGPGTRLTVL.

This clone appeared once. This chain uses TRBV6-5 with TRBJ1-5; 8 nucleotides line up with TRBD1. Trimming removed 6 bases from V and 4 bases from J; junction bases left unmatched: 2. The CDR3 sequence is 13 residues long. Germline V gives CDR1 MNHEY, CDR2 SVGAGI. CDR3: CASSTGGNQPQHF. CDR3 coding DNA: TGTGCCAGCAGCACAGGGGGGAATCAGCCCCAGCATTTT.

The V gene is TRBV27, the J gene TRBJ2-1; 8 nucleotides agree with TRBD1. The CDR3 length is 15 residues. The germline CDR1 and CDR2 sequences are MNHEY and SMNVEV (reference sequence). V lost 4 bases to trimming and J lost 2 bases; unmatched junction nucleotides: 4. In DNA, the CDR3 is TGTGCCAGCAGTTCGGGGACAGGCACCTACAATGAGCAGTTCTTC. Its translation is CASSSGTGTYNEQFF.

This clone was seen only once. The gene calls are TRBV5-1 and TRBJ2-3; 11 positions match TRBD2. Germline V gene sequence: CDR1 SGHRS, CDR2 YFSETQ. This CDR3 has 17 residues. Trimming at V came to 0 bases and at J to 2 bases, leaving 5 bases not matched to a gene. Here the CDR3 DNA reads TGCGCCAGCAGCTTGGGAGGTAGCGGGAGGGCCACAGATACGCAGTATTTT. It encodes CASSLGGSGRATDTQYF.

The chain uses TRBV7-9 and TRBJ1-5, with D possibly being TRBD1 (6 bases). The CDR3 extends over 15 amino acids. Germline CDR1 is SEHNR and CDR2 is FQNEAQ (reference sequence). The V gene lost 1 base and the J gene lost 4 bases, with 11 bases spanning the gap. CDR3 amino acids: CASSLGQGPNQPQHF. CDR3 coding DNA: TGTGCCAGCAGCTTAGGGCAGGGGCCTAATCAGCCCCAGCATTTT.